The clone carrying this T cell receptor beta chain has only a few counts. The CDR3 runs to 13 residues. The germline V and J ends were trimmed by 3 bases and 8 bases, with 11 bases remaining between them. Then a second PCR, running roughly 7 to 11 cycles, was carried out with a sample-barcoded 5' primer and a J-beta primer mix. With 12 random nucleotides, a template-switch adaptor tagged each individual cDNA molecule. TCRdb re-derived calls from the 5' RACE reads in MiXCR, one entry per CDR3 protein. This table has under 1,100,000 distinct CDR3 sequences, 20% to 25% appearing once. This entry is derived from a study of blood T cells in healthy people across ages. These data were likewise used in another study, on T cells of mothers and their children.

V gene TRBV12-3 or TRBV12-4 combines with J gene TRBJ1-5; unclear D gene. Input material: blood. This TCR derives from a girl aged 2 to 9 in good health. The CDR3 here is CASSLEVLKPQHF. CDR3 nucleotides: TGTGCCAGCAGTTTGGAGGTTTTGAAGCCCCAGCATTTT.